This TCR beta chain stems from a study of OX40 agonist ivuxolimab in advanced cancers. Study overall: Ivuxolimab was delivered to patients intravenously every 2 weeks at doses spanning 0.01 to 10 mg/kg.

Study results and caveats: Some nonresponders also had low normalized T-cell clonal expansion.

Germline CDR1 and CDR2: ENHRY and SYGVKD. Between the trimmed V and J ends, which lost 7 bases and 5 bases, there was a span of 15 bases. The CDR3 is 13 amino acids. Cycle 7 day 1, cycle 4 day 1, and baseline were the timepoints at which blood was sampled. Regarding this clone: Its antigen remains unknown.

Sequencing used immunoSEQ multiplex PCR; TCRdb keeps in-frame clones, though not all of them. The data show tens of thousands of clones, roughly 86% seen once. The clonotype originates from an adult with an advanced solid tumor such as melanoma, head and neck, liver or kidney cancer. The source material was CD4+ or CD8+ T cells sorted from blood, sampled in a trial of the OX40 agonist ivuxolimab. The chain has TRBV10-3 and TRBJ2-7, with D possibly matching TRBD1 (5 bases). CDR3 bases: TGTGCCATCACCGTCACAACCAGGGACGAGCAGTACTTC. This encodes CAITVTTRDEQYF.